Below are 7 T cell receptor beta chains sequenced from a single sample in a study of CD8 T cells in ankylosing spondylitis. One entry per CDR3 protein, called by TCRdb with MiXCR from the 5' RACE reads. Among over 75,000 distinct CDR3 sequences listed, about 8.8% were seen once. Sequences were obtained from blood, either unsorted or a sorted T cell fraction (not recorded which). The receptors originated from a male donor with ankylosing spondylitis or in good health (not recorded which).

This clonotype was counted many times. The CDR3 region is CASSFLGQISYEQYF. The CDR3 coding sequence is TGTGCCAGCAGTTTCCTCGGACAGATCTCCTACGAGCAGTACTTC. This chain joins TRBV28 and TRBJ2-7, with D perhaps matching TRBD1 (6 bases). CDR3 length: 15 amino acids. Germline values: CDR1 MDHEN, CDR2 SYDVKM. Trimming removed 3 bases from V and 0 bases from J, with 12 bases in between.

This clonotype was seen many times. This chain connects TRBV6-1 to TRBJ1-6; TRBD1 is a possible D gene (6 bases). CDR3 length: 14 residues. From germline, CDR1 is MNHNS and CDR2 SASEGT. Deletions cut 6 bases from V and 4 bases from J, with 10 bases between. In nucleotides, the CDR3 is TGTGCCAGCAGGCAGGACAGTTATAATTCACCCCTCCACTTT. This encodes CASRQDSYNSPLHF.

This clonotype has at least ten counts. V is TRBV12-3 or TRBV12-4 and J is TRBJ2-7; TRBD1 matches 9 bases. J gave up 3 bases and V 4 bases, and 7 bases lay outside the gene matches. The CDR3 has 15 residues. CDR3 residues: CASSSPGTGIYEQYF. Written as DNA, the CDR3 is TGTGCCAGCAGTTCCCCCGGGACAGGGATCTACGAGCAGTACTTC.

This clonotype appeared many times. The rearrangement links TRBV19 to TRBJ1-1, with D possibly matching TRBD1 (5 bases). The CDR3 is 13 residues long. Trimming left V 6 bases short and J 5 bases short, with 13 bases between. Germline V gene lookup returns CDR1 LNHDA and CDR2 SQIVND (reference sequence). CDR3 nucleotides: TGTGCCAGTAGCGATACTGGGGGAACTGAAGCTTTCTTT. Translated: CASSDTGGTEAFF.

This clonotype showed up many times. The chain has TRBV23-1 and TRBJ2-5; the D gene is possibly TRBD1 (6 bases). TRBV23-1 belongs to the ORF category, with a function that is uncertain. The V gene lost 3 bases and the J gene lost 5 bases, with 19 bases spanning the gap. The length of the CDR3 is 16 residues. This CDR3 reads CASSQQDRGGIETQYF. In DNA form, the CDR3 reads TGCGCCAGCAGTCAGCAGGACAGAGGGGGAATCGAGACCCAGTACTTC.

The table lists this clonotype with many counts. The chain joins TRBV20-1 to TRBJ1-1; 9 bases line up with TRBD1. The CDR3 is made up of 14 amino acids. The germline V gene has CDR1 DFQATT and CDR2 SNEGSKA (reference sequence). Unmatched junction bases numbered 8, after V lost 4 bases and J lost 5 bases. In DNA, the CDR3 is TGCAGTGCTACATCGACAGGGGGGAGAACTGAAGCTTTCTTT. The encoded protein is CSATSTGGRTEAFF.

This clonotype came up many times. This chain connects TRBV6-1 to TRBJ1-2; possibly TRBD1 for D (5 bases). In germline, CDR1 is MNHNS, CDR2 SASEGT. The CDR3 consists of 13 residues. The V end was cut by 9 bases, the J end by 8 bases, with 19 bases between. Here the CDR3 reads CASQTPGRRGYTF. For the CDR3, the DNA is TGTGCCAGTCAAACCCCAGGGAGAAGGGGCTACACCTTC.